This T cell receptor (beta chain) was retrieved from a study of neurological immune-mediated disorders. Findings of the study overall: None of the CDR3 amino acid sequences of expanded clones recurred across subjects, suggesting private repertoires in all groups.

This clonotype showed up many times. Its antigen is as yet unknown. CDR3 length: 14 residues. Germline V lookup: CDR1 SGHDT, CDR2 YYEEEE. V shed 1 base, J shed 3 bases, and the junction held 4 bases outside the gene matches. By 5'RACE with 10-nucleotide random UMIs, the cDNA was made. In each sequencing run, over 160 million TCR-beta sequences were generated from 15-18 subjects. TCRdb re-called the 5' RACE reads with MiXCR, one entry per CDR3 protein. The sample carries 55,000 to 65,000 distinct CDR3 sequences, 3.7% recorded once. This TCR was recovered from a woman in her forties or fifties with multiple sclerosis. The V and J genes are TRBV5-6 and TRBJ2-7, with 7 bases lining up with TRBD1. The specimen sequenced was PBMCs. The CDR3 loop is CASSLYRGGYEQYF. CDR3 sequence (DNA): TGTGCCAGCAGCTTGTACAGGGGTGGCTACGAGCAGTACTTC.